These T cell receptor beta chains were read from a single sample in a study of blood T cell repertoires in COVID-19. TCRdb's copy holds only in-frame clones and misses some; the assay was immunoSEQ multiplex PCR. Here the sample spans tens of thousands of clones, 65% to 80% being singletons. The sequenced sample consisted of peripheral blood. These receptors originate from a man between 65 and 85 years old with active or convalescent COVID-19. The CDR3 runs from the conserved cysteine through the conserved F or W. D genes are given only for firm matches. Size is stated for part of the rows, as once, few or many counts, or as a class when the clone is expanded.

j_gene: TRBJ1-2
v_gene: TRBV2
d_gene: TRBD1
abundance: -
CDR3aa: CASIRPNRGYGYTF
CDR3nt: TGTGCCAGCATCCGACCCAACAGGGGATATGGCTACACCTTC

j_gene: TRBJ1-2
v_gene: TRBV19
d_gene: TRBD1
abundance: -
CDR3aa: CASSTGTGNGYTF
CDR3nt: TGTGCCAGTAGTACAGGGACAGGGAATGGCTACACCTTC

j_gene: TRBJ2-7
v_gene: TRBV7-2
d_gene: -
abundance: -
CDR3aa: CASSLAPAPRGEQYF
CDR3nt: TGTGCCAGCAGCTTAGCGCCGGCTCCACGGGGGGAGCAGTACTTC

j_gene: TRBJ2-3
v_gene: TRBV3-1/TRBV3-2
d_gene: -
abundance: -
CDR3aa: CASSQESADTQYF
CDR3nt: TGTGCCAGCAGCCAAGAGAGCGCAGATACGCAGTATTTT

j_gene: TRBJ2-1
v_gene: TRBV7-3
d_gene: TRBD1
abundance: once
CDR3aa: CASSPTGTVKNEQFF
CDR3nt: TGTGCCAGCAGTCCGACCGGGACAGTAAAAAATGAGCAGTTCTTC

j_gene: TRBJ2-1
v_gene: TRBV13
d_gene: TRBD2
abundance: -
CDR3aa: CASSRRTPGGTNEQFF
CDR3nt: TGTGCCAGCAGCCGGCGGACGCCGGGGGGGACCAATGAGCAGTTCTTC

j_gene: TRBJ1-1
v_gene: TRBV2
d_gene: TRBD1
abundance: medium-sized
CDR3aa: CASSRQGGRSNTEAFF
CDR3nt: TGTGCCAGCAGTCGACAGGGGGGTAGATCGAACACTGAAGCTTTCTTT

j_gene: TRBJ2-7
v_gene: TRBV7-2
d_gene: TRBD2
abundance: -
CDR3aa: CASSPQERGDLEQYF
CDR3nt: TGTGCCAGCAGCCCCCAGGAGCGGGGGGACCTGGAGCAGTACTTC

j_gene: TRBJ1-2
v_gene: TRBV29-1
d_gene: -
abundance: -
CDR3aa: CSVYDDTLNYGYTF
CDR3nt: TGCAGCGTTTACGACGACACCCTGAACTATGGCTACACCTTC

j_gene: TRBJ2-7
v_gene: TRBV6-5
d_gene: -
abundance: -
CDR3aa: CASRTQGSHEQYF
CDR3nt: TGTGCCAGCAGAACACAGGGTAGTCACGAGCAGTACTTC

j_gene: TRBJ1-5
v_gene: TRBV6-5
d_gene: -
abundance: -
CDR3aa: CASSYRRGINQPQHF
CDR3nt: TGTGCCAGCAGTTACCGGCGGGGGATTAATCAGCCCCAGCATTTT

j_gene: TRBJ1-2
v_gene: TRBV6-1
d_gene: TRBD1
abundance: -
CDR3aa: CASSERGQVYGYTF
CDR3nt: TGTGCCAGCAGTGAACGCGGACAGGTATATGGCTACACCTTC

j_gene: TRBJ2-1
v_gene: TRBV5-1
d_gene: -
abundance: -
CDR3aa: CASSPTANEQFF
CDR3nt: TGCGCCAGCAGCCCGACAGCGAATGAGCAGTTCTTC

j_gene: TRBJ1-2
v_gene: TRBV19
d_gene: -
abundance: once
CDR3aa: CASSPQGRGYGYTF
CDR3nt: TGTGCCAGTAGTCCACAGGGCCGTGGCTATGGCTACACCTTC

j_gene: TRBJ2-2
v_gene: TRBV27
d_gene: -
abundance: -
CDR3aa: CASSWGRGDTGELFF
CDR3nt: TGTGCCAGCAGTTGGGGAAGGGGTGACACCGGGGAGCTGTTTTTT

j_gene: TRBJ1-6
v_gene: TRBV6-5
d_gene: -
abundance: -
CDR3aa: CVSSRRRGLDSPLHF
CDR3nt: TGTGTCAGCAGCCGCCGAAGGGGTTTGGATTCACCCCTCCACTTT

j_gene: TRBJ2-7
v_gene: TRBV15
d_gene: -
abundance: -
CDR3aa: CATSRSIYDEQYF
CDR3nt: TGTGCCACCAGCAGGTCAATCTACGACGAGCAGTACTTC

j_gene: TRBJ1-2
v_gene: TRBV6-1
d_gene: -
abundance: -
CDR3aa: CASSEGGTNYGYTF
CDR3nt: TGTGCCAGCAGTGAAGGAGGGACTAACTATGGCTACACCTTC

j_gene: TRBJ2-1
v_gene: TRBV5-1
d_gene: -
abundance: once
CDR3aa: CASSLVRYGVQADNEQFF
CDR3nt: TGCGCCAGCAGCTTGGTCCGGTATGGCGTACAAGCGGACAATGAGCAGTTCTTC

j_gene: TRBJ1-5
v_gene: TRBV6-2/TRBV6-3
d_gene: TRBD1
abundance: few
CDR3aa: CASSYRGQGVQAQHF
CDR3nt: TGTGCCAGCAGTTACCGGGGGCAGGGGGTACAGGCCCAGCATTTT

j_gene: TRBJ1-2
v_gene: TRBV7-2
d_gene: -
abundance: -
CDR3aa: CASSQFTGYDGYTF
CDR3nt: TGTGCCAGCAGCCAGTTTACAGGGTATGACGGCTACACCTTC

j_gene: TRBJ2-7
v_gene: TRBV12-5
d_gene: TRBD1
abundance: -
CDR3aa: CASGLAQGAPYEQYF
CDR3nt: TGTGCTAGTGGTTTGGCACAGGGGGCTCCCTACGAGCAGTACTTC

j_gene: TRBJ1-1
v_gene: TRBV19
d_gene: -
abundance: -
CDR3aa: CASSIREGVTEAFF
CDR3nt: TGTGCCAGTAGTATCAGAGAGGGGGTCACTGAAGCTTTCTTT

j_gene: TRBJ2-1
v_gene: TRBV7-3
d_gene: TRBD2
abundance: few
CDR3aa: CASSLNQFGGGAYNEQFF
CDR3nt: TGTGCCAGCAGCTTAAACCAATTTGGGGGAGGGGCCTACAATGAGCAGTTCTTC

j_gene: TRBJ2-3
v_gene: TRBV23-1
d_gene: TRBD2
abundance: -
CDR3aa: CASSQGLAGGARDTQYF
CDR3nt: TGCGCCAGCAGTCAGGGTCTAGCGGGAGGAGCCAGAGATACGCAGTATTTT

j_gene: TRBJ2-1
v_gene: TRBV4-2
d_gene: -
abundance: -
CDR3aa: CASSQDGGLFSYNEQFF
CDR3nt: TGTGCCAGCAGCCAAGATGGGGGACTGTTCTCCTACAATGAGCAGTTCTTC

j_gene: TRBJ2-6
v_gene: TRBV18
d_gene: -
abundance: few
CDR3aa: CASSPQTGESGANVLTF
CDR3nt: TGTGCCAGCTCACCACAAACGGGGGAAAGTGGGGCCAACGTCCTGACTTTC

j_gene: TRBJ1-5
v_gene: TRBV27
d_gene: TRBD1
abundance: -
CDR3aa: CASRRQGSNQPQHF
CDR3nt: TGTGCCAGCAGGCGACAGGGGAGCAATCAGCCCCAGCATTTT

j_gene: TRBJ1-1
v_gene: TRBV20-1
d_gene: -
abundance: -
CDR3aa: CSATTGAFF
CDR3nt: TGCAGTGCTACTACCGGGGCTTTCTTT

j_gene: TRBJ1-3
v_gene: TRBV19
d_gene: TRBD1
abundance: many
CDR3aa: CATGQGSSGNTIYF
CDR3nt: TGTGCCACCGGACAGGGAAGCTCTGGAAACACCATATATTTT

j_gene: TRBJ1-5
v_gene: TRBV19
d_gene: TRBD1
abundance: -
CDR3aa: CASSRRQGRGLYYSNQPQHF
CDR3nt: TGTGCCAGTAGTAGACGACAGGGGAGGGGGCTTTATTATAGCAATCAGCCCCAGCATTTT

j_gene: TRBJ2-1
v_gene: TRBV5-1
d_gene: TRBD2
abundance: -
CDR3aa: CASSPLTGGVNNEQFF
CDR3nt: TGCGCCAGCAGCCCCTTAACGGGGGGGGTAAACAATGAGCAGTTCTTC

j_gene: TRBJ1-2
v_gene: TRBV19
d_gene: -
abundance: -
CDR3aa: CASSIDLGSGYTF
CDR3nt: TGTGCCAGTAGTATAGATCTCGGGAGCGGCTACACCTTC

j_gene: TRBJ1-2
v_gene: TRBV5-6
d_gene: -
abundance: -
CDR3aa: CASSFSHSGYTF
CDR3nt: TGTGCCAGCAGCTTCTCCCACTCGGGCTACACCTTC

j_gene: TRBJ2-4
v_gene: TRBV9
d_gene: TRBD1
abundance: -
CDR3aa: CASSVLTGGGKNIQYF
CDR3nt: TGTGCCAGCAGCGTACTAACAGGGGGCGGCAAAAACATTCAGTACTTC

j_gene: TRBJ1-6
v_gene: TRBV7-3
d_gene: TRBD1
abundance: once
CDR3aa: CASSLHGQANSPLHF
CDR3nt: TGTGCCAGCAGCTTACATGGACAGGCCAATTCACCCCTCCACTTT

j_gene: TRBJ1-6
v_gene: TRBV6-1
d_gene: -
abundance: few
CDR3aa: CASSESRSYSPLHF
CDR3nt: TGTGCCAGCAGTGAATCCAGGTCGTATTCACCCCTCCACTTT

j_gene: TRBJ2-2
v_gene: TRBV12-5
d_gene: -
abundance: -
CDR3aa: CASGLVRGTGELFF
CDR3nt: TGTGCTAGTGGTTTGGTAAGAGGTACCGGGGAGCTGTTTTTT

j_gene: TRBJ1-2
v_gene: TRBV10-2
d_gene: -
abundance: -
CDR3aa: CASSVRDTTYGYTF
CDR3nt: TGCGCCAGCAGTGTCCGGGACACCACCTATGGCTACACCTTC

j_gene: TRBJ1-3
v_gene: TRBV29-1
d_gene: -
abundance: -
CDR3aa: CSGRGPGNTIYF
CDR3nt: TGCAGCGGGAGGGGCCCTGGAAACACCATATATTTT

j_gene: TRBJ2-7
v_gene: TRBV15
d_gene: TRBD2
abundance: -
CDR3aa: CATSRQLAPNYEQYF
CDR3nt: TGTGCCACCAGCAGACAACTAGCGCCAAACTACGAGCAGTACTTC

j_gene: TRBJ2-3
v_gene: TRBV30
d_gene: TRBD2
abundance: -
CDR3aa: CAWSARRGEGDTQYF
CDR3nt: TGTGCCTGGAGTGCCCGGCGGGGGGAAGGAGATACGCAGTATTTT

j_gene: TRBJ1-1
v_gene: TRBV7-9
d_gene: TRBD1
abundance: -
CDR3aa: CASSLDVTGAGAFF
CDR3nt: TGTGCCAGCAGCCTAGATGTGACAGGGGCTGGAGCTTTCTTT

j_gene: TRBJ2-1
v_gene: TRBV11-3
d_gene: TRBD1
abundance: -
CDR3aa: CASSARPGQGSNEQFF
CDR3nt: TGTGCCAGCAGCGCTCGACCGGGACAGGGGTCGAATGAGCAGTTCTTC

j_gene: TRBJ2-7
v_gene: TRBV20-1
d_gene: TRBD2
abundance: once
CDR3aa: CSASGGRADYEQYF
CDR3nt: TGCAGTGCTAGTGGAGGGAGGGCCGATTACGAGCAGTACTTC

j_gene: TRBJ1-2
v_gene: TRBV24-1
d_gene: TRBD1
abundance: once
CDR3aa: CATSDWDSSYTF
CDR3nt: TGTGCCACCAGTGATTGGGACAGTAGCTACACCTTC

j_gene: TRBJ1-1
v_gene: TRBV27
d_gene: -
abundance: -
CDR3aa: CASSTERGNTEAFF
CDR3nt: TGTGCCAGCAGTACTGAACGGGGGAACACTGAAGCTTTCTTT

j_gene: TRBJ1-2
v_gene: TRBV27
d_gene: -
abundance: -
CDR3aa: CASRRGGGATTNYGYTF
CDR3nt: TGTGCCAGCAGGCGAGGGGGTGGCGCGACAACTAACTATGGCTACACCTTC

j_gene: TRBJ1-5
v_gene: TRBV4-2
d_gene: -
abundance: -
CDR3aa: CASSQDQVNNQPQHF
CDR3nt: TGTGCCAGCAGCCAAGACCAGGTTAACAATCAGCCCCAGCATTTT

j_gene: TRBJ2-1
v_gene: TRBV14
d_gene: -
abundance: -
CDR3aa: CASSQGGTYNEQFF
CDR3nt: TGTGCCAGCAGCCAAGGCGGGACCTACAATGAGCAGTTCTTC

j_gene: TRBJ1-2
v_gene: TRBV7-8
d_gene: -
abundance: -
CDR3aa: CASSPRGPGLYGYTF
CDR3nt: TGTGCCAGCAGCCCGCGGGGTCCGGGTCTCTATGGCTACACCTTC

j_gene: TRBJ1-2
v_gene: TRBV4-3
d_gene: -
abundance: -
CDR3aa: CASSQGTVANYGYTF
CDR3nt: TGCGCCAGCAGCCAAGGGACAGTAGCTAACTATGGCTACACCTTC

j_gene: TRBJ2-2
v_gene: TRBV7-2
d_gene: TRBD2
abundance: -
CDR3aa: CASSLGLAGGGYTGELFF
CDR3nt: TGTGCCAGCAGCTTGGGACTAGCGGGAGGGGGTTACACCGGGGAGCTGTTTTTT